This entry lists 3 T cell receptor beta chains sequenced from one sample in a study of Ad26.COV2.S vaccination and SARS-CoV-2 variants. Described treatment: 19 received Ad26.COV2.S at low or high dose, single or two shots; a few received placebo; per-sample allocation not given. Sampling was done on day 63 after the first vaccine or placebo injection. Here immunoSEQ multiplex PCR was the method, and the copy in TCRdb shows in-frame clones only, minus some. The top ten clones hold about 3.5% of a sample with about 350,000 clones, 70% to 90% of them seen once. The sample here was peripheral blood, taken in a trial of Ad26.COV2.S vaccine versus placebo. These TCRs come from a person between 18 and 60 years old who received the Ad26.COV2.S COVID-19 vaccine or a placebo.

This sequence joins TRBV7-2 and TRBJ1-1; unclear D gene. The ends were cut back, 1 base at V and 8 bases at J, with 5 bases in the middle. Germline V gives CDR1 SGHTA, CDR2 FQGNSA. CDR3 length equals 11 residues. CDR3 sequence: CASSLEREAFF. In DNA form, the CDR3 reads TGTGCCAGCAGCTTAGAGAGGGAAGCTTTCTTT. The full variable domain, rest sourced from reference TRBV7-2 and TRBJ1-1, is GAGVSQSPSNKVTEKGKDVELRCDPISGHTALYWYRQSLGQGLEFLIYFQGNSAPDKSGLPSDRFSAERTGGSVSTLTIQRTQQEDSAVYLCASSLEREAFFGQGTRLTVV.

Here the CDR3 reads CASSRVGKLESYNEQFF. Written as DNA, the CDR3 is TGTGCCAGCAGTCGAGTGGGGAAACTAGAGAGCTACAATGAGCAGTTCTTC. The chain is built from TRBV6-6 and TRBJ2-1, with D perhaps TRBD2 (5 bases). The length of the CDR3 is 17 residues. Germline CDR1 is MNHNY and CDR2 is SVGAGI (reference sequence). V lost 5 bases and J 3 bases, leaving 20 bases between the germline ends.

The table lists this clone with a few counts. The chain recombines TRBV5-4 with TRBJ1-2, with 10 nucleotides matching TRBD1. The germline CDR1 and CDR2 sequences are SGHNT and YYREEE (reference sequence). Trimming at V came to 4 bases and at J to 7 bases, leaving 13 bases not matched to a gene. The CDR3 contains 16 residues. The CDR3: CASSRSATGGAGGYTF. CDR3 DNA sequence: TGTGCCAGCAGCAGAAGTGCGACAGGGGGCGCGGGTGGCTACACCTTC.